This TCR beta chain emerged from a study of cytomegalovirus exposure and HLA in healthy donors. On the study more broadly: The 130 or so validation repertoires, a later analysis reported, used the same platform as the 550 to 700 repertoires from the first cohort.

The repertoire was sequenced with immunoSEQ multiplex PCR; TCRdb's copy has only in-frame clones and lacks some. The table has some 130,000 clones, approximately 94% seen once. Study observations and caveats: Within the 130 or so validation repertoires, first-cohort TCR clusters tended to co-occur, according to a later analysis. Rare TCR sequences predominated, though certain public TCRs were found in many donors.

In regard to this clone: The antigen remains undetermined.

The sequence derives from a man in his late teens or twenties in good health and CMV-seropositive. Sequenced sample: PBMCs.

The CDR3 nucleotides are TGTGCCTGGAGCGAACAGGGGGGAGATACGCAGTATTTT. It yields the protein CAWSEQGGDTQYF. This sequence joins TRBV30 and TRBJ2-3; 8 bases line up with TRBD1. The CDR3 runs 13 residues. The V segment lost 3 bases and the J segment 5 bases; nucleotides outside the gene matches: 4. Germline V gene sequence: CDR1 GTSNPN, CDR2 SVGIG (reference sequence).